This T cell receptor beta chain is from a study of PD-L1 blockade in urothelial cancer. Study context: About 90% of the roughly 30 patients were men who had bladder-origin urothelial cancer. It was at 3 weeks (second dose) and 6 weeks after treatment start that blood was analyzed. A median of roughly 130,000 T cells was found in the blood samples.

Documented time point: pretreatment peripheral blood. Clones were read by immunoSEQ multiplex PCR, and TCRdb kept only the in-frame ones, dropping some. The top ten clones hold roughly 1.8% of a sample with 45,000 or so clones, approximately 85% of them seen once. This CDR3 contains 15 residues. The germline V gene encodes CDR1 SGHDN and CDR2 FVKESK. V was trimmed by 4 bases and J by 7 bases, leaving 17 bases between them. The sequencing used PBMCs, collected around atezolizumab (anti-PD-L1) treatment. V and J are TRBV14 and TRBJ2-4, with a possible D match to TRBD2 (7 bases). The receptor was derived from a man in his fifties with urothelial cancer. This CDR3 reads CASSPPGAGANIQYF. CDR3 DNA sequence: TGTGCCAGCAGCCCGCCGGGGGCGGGAGCTAACATTCAGTACTTC. The full variable domain, completed using reference TRBV14 and TRBJ2-4, is EAGVTQFPSHSVIEKGQTVTLRCDPISGHDNLYWYRRVMGKEIKFLLHFVKESKQDESGMPNNRFLAERTGGTYSTLKVQPAELEDSGVYFCASSPPGAGANIQYFGAGTRLSVL.